The rows below give T cell receptor beta chains drawn from one sample of a study of molecular identifiers for immune sequencing clone quantification. TCRdb analysed the PCR reads with MiXCR anew, one entry per CDR3 protein. In the table there are about 640,000 distinct CDR3 sequences, about 20% of which are singletons. Sample: naive CD8+ T cells from blood, with Jurkat cell RNA spiked in. The receptors here all came from a human donor in good health. Some libraries in this study had Jurkat cell RNA spiked in. Each CDR3 is given with its conserved first and last residue. Each record gives: clone size, D gene, V gene, J gene, CDR3 protein, CDR3 DNA. A D gene is named only where the DNA matches it firmly. The size field is filled for only some rows; it gives once, few, many or a size class.

clone size: few
D gene: .
V gene: TRBV7-2
J gene: TRBJ1-4
CDR3 protein: CASSLDPVVAAETNVKLFF
CDR3 DNA: TGTGCCAGCAGCTTAGATCCGGTCGTGGCAGCGGAAACTAATGTAAAACTGTTTTTT

clone size: many
D gene: .
V gene: TRBV5-1
J gene: TRBJ2-3
CDR3 protein: CAGRRAASTDTQYF
CDR3 DNA: TGCGCCGGACGAAGAGCGGCTAGCACAGATACGCAGTATTTT

clone size: many
D gene: .
V gene: TRBV20-1
J gene: TRBJ1-1
CDR3 protein: CSARDPFRGGTEAFF
CDR3 DNA: TGCAGTGCTAGAGACCCTTTCAGGGGCGGAACTGAAGCTTTCTTT

clone size: few
D gene: .
V gene: TRBV30
J gene: TRBJ2-5
CDR3 protein: CAWSGPIQETQYF
CDR3 DNA: TGTGCCTGGAGTGGACCAATCCAAGAGACCCAGTACTTC

clone size: few
D gene: .
V gene: TRBV19
J gene: TRBJ2-6
CDR3 protein: CAGAPFSGANVLTF
CDR3 DNA: TGTGCGGGGGCCCCGTTCTCTGGGGCCAACGTCCTGACTTTC

clone size: few
D gene: .
V gene: TRBV27
J gene: TRBJ1-6
CDR3 protein: CASSFGGVLSNSPLHF
CDR3 DNA: TGTGCCAGCAGTTTTGGGGGAGTCCTAAGTAATTCACCCCTCCACTTT

clone size: .
D gene: .
V gene: TRBV7-2
J gene: TRBJ1-1
CDR3 protein: CASSLPAPFTENTEAFF
CDR3 DNA: TGTGCCAGCAGCTTACCCGCACCCTTTACGGAGAACACTGAAGCTTTCTTT

clone size: many
D gene: .
V gene: TRBV7-9
J gene: TRBJ1-1
CDR3 protein: CATKETGMSTEAFF
CDR3 DNA: TGTGCCACCAAAGAGACAGGAATGAGCACTGAAGCTTTCTTT

clone size: many
D gene: .
V gene: TRBV25-1
J gene: TRBJ2-7
CDR3 protein: CASSDTGPPDF
CDR3 DNA: TGTGCCAGCAGCGACACGGGACCACCAGACTTC

clone size: .
D gene: .
V gene: TRBV4-3
J gene: TRBJ2-1
CDR3 protein: CASSHSRGEVNEQFF
CDR3 DNA: TGCGCCAGCAGCCATAGCCGCGGAGAGGTGAATGAGCAGTTCTTC

clone size: .
D gene: .
V gene: TRBV19
J gene: TRBJ2-5
CDR3 protein: CASSMGRGQETQYF
CDR3 DNA: TGTGCCAGTAGTATGGGCAGGGGACAAGAGACCCAGTACTTC

clone size: many
D gene: .
V gene: TRBV13
J gene: TRBJ1-1
CDR3 protein: CASSSNQGTEAFF
CDR3 DNA: TGTGCCAGCAGCTCCAACCAGGGAACTGAAGCTTTCTTT

clone size: many
D gene: .
V gene: TRBV4-1
J gene: TRBJ2-6
CDR3 protein: CASSQVGQPSVLTF
CDR3 DNA: TGCGCCAGCAGCCAAGTAGGACAGCCTAGCGTCCTGACTTTC

clone size: .
D gene: .
V gene: TRBV5-8
J gene: TRBJ1-3
CDR3 protein: CASSDGGDSPYF
CDR3 DNA: TGTGCCAGCAGCGATGGGGGTGACAGCCCATATTTT

clone size: .
D gene: .
V gene: TRBV4-1
J gene: TRBJ2-7
CDR3 protein: CASSQVAPQTYEQYF
CDR3 DNA: TGCGCCAGCAGCCAAGTGGCGCCACAGACCTACGAGCAGTACTTC

clone size: many
D gene: .
V gene: TRBV7-9
J gene: TRBJ2-6
CDR3 protein: CASRDPESISGANVLTF
CDR3 DNA: TGTGCCAGCAGGGATCCCGAGAGTATATCTGGGGCCAACGTCCTGACTTTC

clone size: few
D gene: TRBD2
V gene: TRBV7-3
J gene: TRBJ2-7
CDR3 protein: CASSLISGSQYEQYF
CDR3 DNA: TGTGCCAGCAGCTTAATTAGCGGGAGCCAGTACGAGCAGTACTTC

clone size: many
D gene: TRBD1
V gene: TRBV7-9
J gene: TRBJ1-5
CDR3 protein: CASSSSDRANQPQHF
CDR3 DNA: TGTGCCAGCAGCTCCTCGGACAGGGCCAATCAGCCCCAGCATTTT

clone size: .
D gene: .
V gene: TRBV19
J gene: TRBJ2-1
CDR3 protein: CASRLARNEQFF
CDR3 DNA: TGTGCCAGTAGGCTAGCTCGGAATGAGCAGTTCTTC

clone size: many
D gene: TRBD1
V gene: TRBV4-3
J gene: TRBJ2-7
CDR3 protein: CASSPGQFSYEQYF
CDR3 DNA: TGCGCCAGCAGCCCGGGACAGTTCTCCTACGAGCAGTACTTC

clone size: few
D gene: TRBD2
V gene: TRBV4-3
J gene: TRBJ2-3
CDR3 protein: CASSQAVAGVGDTQYF
CDR3 DNA: TGCGCCAGCAGCCAAGCGGTAGCGGGAGTTGGAGATACGCAGTATTTT

clone size: many
D gene: TRBD1
V gene: TRBV27
J gene: TRBJ2-7
CDR3 protein: CASSLDPGGYEQYF
CDR3 DNA: TGTGCCAGCAGTTTAGATCCAGGGGGCTACGAGCAGTACTTC

clone size: .
D gene: TRBD2
V gene: TRBV6-5
J gene: TRBJ2-1
CDR3 protein: CASSPAGGVVNEQFF
CDR3 DNA: TGTGCCAGCAGTCCAGCGGGGGGGGTTGTGAATGAGCAGTTCTTC

clone size: many
D gene: TRBD1
V gene: TRBV6-2/TRBV6-3
J gene: TRBJ1-1
CDR3 protein: CASSYKSSRGETEAFF
CDR3 DNA: TGTGCCAGCAGTTACAAGAGCTCCAGGGGGGAGACTGAAGCTTTCTTT

clone size: many
D gene: .
V gene: TRBV2
J gene: TRBJ2-7
CDR3 protein: CASRDTSYEQYF
CDR3 DNA: TGTGCCAGCAGGGACACCTCCTACGAGCAGTACTTC

clone size: .
D gene: .
V gene: TRBV2
J gene: TRBJ1-1
CDR3 protein: CASGPGEGVEAFF
CDR3 DNA: TGTGCCAGCGGACCGGGGGAAGGAGTTGAAGCTTTCTTT

clone size: many
D gene: TRBD1
V gene: TRBV12-3/TRBV12-4
J gene: TRBJ2-4
CDR3 protein: CASSMGQGGNIQYF
CDR3 DNA: TGTGCCAGCAGCATGGGACAGGGCGGAAACATTCAGTACTTC

clone size: many
D gene: .
V gene: TRBV2
J gene: TRBJ1-5
CDR3 protein: CASSPRGGFNQPQHF
CDR3 DNA: TGTGCCAGCAGTCCCCGGGGAGGTTTCAATCAGCCCCAGCATTTT

clone size: many
D gene: .
V gene: TRBV4-3
J gene: TRBJ2-1
CDR3 protein: CASSQDRSPYNEQFF
CDR3 DNA: TGCGCCAGCAGCCAAGATCGCTCGCCTTACAATGAGCAGTTCTTC

clone size: many
D gene: .
V gene: TRBV6-2/TRBV6-3
J gene: TRBJ2-5
CDR3 protein: CASMTGGRETQYF
CDR3 DNA: TGTGCCAGCATGACGGGGGGCCGAGAGACCCAGTACTTC

clone size: many
D gene: .
V gene: TRBV27
J gene: TRBJ1-1
CDR3 protein: CASRTEGVEAFF
CDR3 DNA: TGTGCCAGCAGGACAGAGGGGGTTGAAGCTTTCTTT

clone size: many
D gene: .
V gene: TRBV4-1
J gene: TRBJ2-1
CDR3 protein: CASSHVSYNEQFF
CDR3 DNA: TGCGCCAGCAGCCATGTCTCCTACAATGAGCAGTTCTTC

clone size: many
D gene: TRBD1
V gene: TRBV7-9
J gene: TRBJ1-1
CDR3 protein: CASSDSRGHTEAFF
CDR3 DNA: TGTGCCAGCAGCGATTCCAGGGGGCACACTGAAGCTTTCTTT

clone size: few
D gene: TRBD2
V gene: TRBV7-6
J gene: TRBJ2-1
CDR3 protein: CASSLFEREIGVEQFF
CDR3 DNA: TGTGCCAGCAGCTTATTTGAGCGGGAGATCGGGGTTGAGCAGTTCTTC

clone size: many
D gene: TRBD1
V gene: TRBV5-4
J gene: TRBJ1-1
CDR3 protein: CASRWDSMNTEAFF
CDR3 DNA: TGTGCCAGCAGGTGGGACAGTATGAACACTGAAGCTTTCTTT